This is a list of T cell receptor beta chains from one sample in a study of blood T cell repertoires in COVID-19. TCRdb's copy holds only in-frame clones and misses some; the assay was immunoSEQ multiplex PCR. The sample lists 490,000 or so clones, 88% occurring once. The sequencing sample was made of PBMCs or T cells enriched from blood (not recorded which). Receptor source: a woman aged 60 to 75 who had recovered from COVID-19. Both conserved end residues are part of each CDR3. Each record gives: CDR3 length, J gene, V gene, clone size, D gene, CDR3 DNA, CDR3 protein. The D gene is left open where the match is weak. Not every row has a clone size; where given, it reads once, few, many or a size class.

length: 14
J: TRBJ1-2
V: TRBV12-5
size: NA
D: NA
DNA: TGTGCTAGTGGTCTGGGACATTCGAACTATGGCTACACCTTC
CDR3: CASGLGHSNYGYTF

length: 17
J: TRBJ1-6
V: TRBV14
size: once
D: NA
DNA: TGTGCCAGCAGCCGGGGCTCCCCGAGCTCCTATAATTCACCCCTCCACTTT
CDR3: CASSRGSPSSYNSPLHF

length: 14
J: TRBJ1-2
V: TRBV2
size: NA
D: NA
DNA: TGTGCCAGCACCTGGGACGGTGGAGGGAGCGGCTACACCTTC
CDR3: CASTWDGGGSGYTF

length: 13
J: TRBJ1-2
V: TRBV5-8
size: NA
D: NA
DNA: TGTGCCAGCCGACTTCGGGGGATGCGGGGCTACACCTTC
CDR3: CASRLRGMRGYTF

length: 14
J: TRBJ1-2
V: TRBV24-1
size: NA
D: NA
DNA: TGTGCCACCAGTGAGGAGGGATTTTCGTATGGCTACACCTTC
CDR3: CATSEEGFSYGYTF

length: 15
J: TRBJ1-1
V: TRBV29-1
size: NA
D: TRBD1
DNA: TGCAGCGTCCGAGCCCGGGGACAGGATCGTCCTGAAGCTTTCTTT
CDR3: CSVRARGQDRPEAFF

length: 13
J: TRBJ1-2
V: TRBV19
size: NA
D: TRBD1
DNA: TGTGCCAGTAGTGACAGGGGAGAGGATGGCTACACCTTC
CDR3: CASSDRGEDGYTF

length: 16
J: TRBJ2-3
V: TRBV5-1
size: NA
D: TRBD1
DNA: TGCGCCAGCAGCTTGGGGACAGGGGATATCACAGATACGCAGTATTTT
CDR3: CASSLGTGDITDTQYF

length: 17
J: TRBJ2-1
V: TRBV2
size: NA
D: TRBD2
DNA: TGTGCCAGCAGTGAAAGGGGGTTGCTAGCGGGGTCCAATGAGCAGTTCTTC
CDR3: CASSERGLLAGSNEQFF

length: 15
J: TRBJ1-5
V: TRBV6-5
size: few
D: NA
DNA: TGTGCCAGCAGGTCAGGGTTCTATAGCAATCAGCCCCAGCATTTT
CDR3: CASRSGFYSNQPQHF

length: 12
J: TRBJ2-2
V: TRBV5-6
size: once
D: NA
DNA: TGTGCCAGCAGCCTTGACACCGGGGAGCTGTTTTTT
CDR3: CASSLDTGELFF

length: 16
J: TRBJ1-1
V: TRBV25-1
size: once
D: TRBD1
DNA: TGTGCCAGCAGTGAATATATTTTACAGGGGGCAGGTGAAGCTTTCTTT
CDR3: CASSEYILQGAGEAFF

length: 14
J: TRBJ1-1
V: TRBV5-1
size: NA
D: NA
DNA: TGCGCCAGCAGCTTGGTCGGACAGAACACTGAAGCTTTCTTT
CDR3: CASSLVGQNTEAFF

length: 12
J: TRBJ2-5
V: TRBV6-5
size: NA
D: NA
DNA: TGTGCCAGCAGACAGGTTCAAGAGACCCAGTACTTC
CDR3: CASRQVQETQYF

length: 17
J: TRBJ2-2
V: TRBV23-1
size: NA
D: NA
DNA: TGCGCCAGCAGTCAATCGTGGTCAGGGGTGCTTCCCGGGGAGCTGTTTTTT
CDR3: CASSQSWSGVLPGELFF

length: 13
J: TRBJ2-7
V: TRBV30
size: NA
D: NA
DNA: TGTGCCTGGAGGGTTACAGGGAGCAACGAGCAGTACTTC
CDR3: CAWRVTGSNEQYF

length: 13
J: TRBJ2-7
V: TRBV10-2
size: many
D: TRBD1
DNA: TGCGCCAGCATGGCGGGACAGGGATACGAGCAGTACTTC
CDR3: CASMAGQGYEQYF

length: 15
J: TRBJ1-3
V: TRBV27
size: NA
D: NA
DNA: TGTGCCAGCAGTTTAGTTCCAGGGGCGGGAAACACCATATATTTT
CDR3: CASSLVPGAGNTIYF

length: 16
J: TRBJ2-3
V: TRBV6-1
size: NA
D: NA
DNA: TGTGCCAGCAGTGAACGTTGGGGCGACGGGACAGATACGCAGTATTTT
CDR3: CASSERWGDGTDTQYF

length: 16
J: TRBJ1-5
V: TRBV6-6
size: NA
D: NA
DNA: TGTGCCAGCAGTCGAACCGGGACAAAAGGAGGTCAGCCCCAGCATTTT
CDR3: CASSRTGTKGGQPQHF

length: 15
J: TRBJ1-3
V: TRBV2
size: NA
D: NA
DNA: TGTGCCAGCAGTGAAGCGGGGACACAGGGAAACACCATATATTTT
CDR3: CASSEAGTQGNTIYF

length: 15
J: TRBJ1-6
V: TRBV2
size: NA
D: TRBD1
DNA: TGTGCCAGCATTTTGACAGGGTGGGATAATTCACCCCTCCACTTT
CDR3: CASILTGWDNSPLHF

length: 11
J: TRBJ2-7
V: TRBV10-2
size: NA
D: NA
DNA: TGCGCCAGCAGGGTCGAGCACGAGCAGTACTTC
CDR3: CASRVEHEQYF

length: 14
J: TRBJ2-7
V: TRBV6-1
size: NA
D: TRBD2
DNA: TGTGCCAGCAGTGAATGGACTAGCAGTTACGAGCAGTACTTC
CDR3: CASSEWTSSYEQYF

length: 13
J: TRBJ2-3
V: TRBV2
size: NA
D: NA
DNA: TGTGCCAGCAGTCCTCAGGGAGGAGATACGCAGTATTTT
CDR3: CASSPQGGDTQYF

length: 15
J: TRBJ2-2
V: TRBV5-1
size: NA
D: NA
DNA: TGCGCCAGCAGCTTGGGGCACCCGAACACCGGGGAGCTGTTTTTT
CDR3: CASSLGHPNTGELFF

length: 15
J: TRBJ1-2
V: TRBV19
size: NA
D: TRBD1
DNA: TGTGCCAGTAGTTCATGGACAGGGAGAGACTATGGCTACACCTTC
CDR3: CASSSWTGRDYGYTF

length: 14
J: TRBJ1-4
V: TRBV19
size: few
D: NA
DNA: TGTGCCACTTCCCCCGGGGGGGCCGAGGAAAAACTGTTTTTT
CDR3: CATSPGGAEEKLFF

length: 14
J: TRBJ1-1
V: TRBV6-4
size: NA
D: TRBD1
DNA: TGTGCCAGCAGTGATTCAGGGGGCAGTAATGAAGCTTTCTTT
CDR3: CASSDSGGSNEAFF

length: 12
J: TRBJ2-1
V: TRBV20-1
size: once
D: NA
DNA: TGCAGTGCTAGTTCTATTAACTATGAGCAGTTCTTC
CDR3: CSASSINYEQFF

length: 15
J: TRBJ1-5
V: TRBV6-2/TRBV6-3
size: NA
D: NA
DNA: TGTGCCAGCAGTCGCGTCGAATTCAGCAATCAGCCCCAGCATTTT
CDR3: CASSRVEFSNQPQHF

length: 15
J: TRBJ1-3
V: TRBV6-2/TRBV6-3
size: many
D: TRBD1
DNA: TGTGCCAGCAACCCACAGGGGCACTCTGGAAACACCATATATTTT
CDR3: CASNPQGHSGNTIYF

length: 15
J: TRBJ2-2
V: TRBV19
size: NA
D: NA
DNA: TGTGCCAGTAGTTATCAGGGGCTGCCCACCGGGGAGCTGTTTTTT
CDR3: CASSYQGLPTGELFF

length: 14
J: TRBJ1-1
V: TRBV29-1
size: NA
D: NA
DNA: TGCAGCGCCACACGACAGACCATGAACACTGAAGCTTTCTTT
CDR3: CSATRQTMNTEAFF

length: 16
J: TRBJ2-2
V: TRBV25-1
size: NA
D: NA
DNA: TGTGCCAGCAGTGTACAGCCTCGGACGAACACCGGGGAGCTGTTTTTT
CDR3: CASSVQPRTNTGELFF

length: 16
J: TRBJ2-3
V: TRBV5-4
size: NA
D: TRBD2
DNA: TGTGCCAGCAGCTCCCCTAGAGCGGGGGGGCCATATACGCAGTATTTT
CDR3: CASSSPRAGGPYTQYF

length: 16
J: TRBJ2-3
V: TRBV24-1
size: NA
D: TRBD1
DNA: TGTGCCACCAGTGATCCGGGACAGGGACAATCAGATACGCAGTATTTT
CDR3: CATSDPGQGQSDTQYF

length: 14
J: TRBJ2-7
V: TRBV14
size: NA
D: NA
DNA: TGTGCCAGCAGCCAATACGGGGTCTCCGAAGAGCAGTACTTC
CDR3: CASSQYGVSEEQYF

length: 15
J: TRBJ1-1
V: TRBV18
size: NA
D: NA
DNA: TGTGCCAGCTCACCAGACCAGACTATGAACACTGAAGCTTTCTTT
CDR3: CASSPDQTMNTEAFF

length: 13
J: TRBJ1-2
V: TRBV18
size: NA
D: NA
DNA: TGTGCCAGCTCCGGGGGAGTCGACTATGGCTACACCTTC
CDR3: CASSGGVDYGYTF

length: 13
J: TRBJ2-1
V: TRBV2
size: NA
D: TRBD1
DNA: TGTGCCAGCTCCCGGACAGGGAACAATGAGCAGTTCTTC
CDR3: CASSRTGNNEQFF

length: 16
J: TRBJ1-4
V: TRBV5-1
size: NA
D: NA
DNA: TGCGCCAGCAGCTTGGTGGGAGGAATCGGTAATGAAAAACTGTTTTTT
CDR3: CASSLVGGIGNEKLFF

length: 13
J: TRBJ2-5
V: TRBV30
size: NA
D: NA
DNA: TGTGCCTGGAGTGTAAAGGGGCGGGAGACCCAGTACTTC
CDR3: CAWSVKGRETQYF

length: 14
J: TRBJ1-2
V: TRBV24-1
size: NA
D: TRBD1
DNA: TGTGCCATACAAGACAGGGGGCTACCTACTGGCTACACCTTC
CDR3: CAIQDRGLPTGYTF

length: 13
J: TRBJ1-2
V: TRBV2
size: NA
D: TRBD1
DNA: TGTGCCAGCAGCGGCGACCGACAGGGAGGCTACACCTTC
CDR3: CASSGDRQGGYTF